A single sample gave rise to the 17 T cell receptor beta chains below, sequenced in a study of blood T cell repertoires in COVID-19. Clones were read by immunoSEQ multiplex PCR, and TCRdb kept only the in-frame ones, dropping some. The data hold some 180,000 clones, with about 80% observed a single time. Sequenced: PBMCs or T cells enriched from blood (not recorded which). The receptors shown here come from a man aged 55 to 69 who had been exposed to COVID-19.

The chain employs TRBV2 and TRBJ2-7; D might be TRBD2 (5 bases). This CDR3 region has 14 residues. The V and J ends lost 0 bases and 5 bases respectively, with 11 bases between them. Looked up from germline, CDR1 is SNHLY and CDR2 is FYNNEI. Here the CDR3 DNA reads TGTGCCAGCAGTGAAGCGCCGGGATCGGACGAGCAGTACTTC. This sequence encodes CASSEAPGSDEQYF.

This chain uses TRBV9 with TRBJ2-7; 12 bases are shared with TRBD2. This CDR3 region has 15 residues. Germline loops: CDR1 SGDLS, CDR2 YYNGEE. Trimming removed 3 bases from V and 1 base from J; junction bases left unmatched: 2. CDR3 protein: CASSAGLAGSYEQYF. CDR3 DNA: TGTGCCAGCAGCGCCGGACTAGCGGGATCCTACGAGCAGTACTTC.

The chain combines TRBV2 with TRBJ2-7, with D perhaps TRBD1 (5 bases). CDR1 SNHLY and CDR2 FYNNEI come from the germline V gene. V was cut by 4 bases and J by 2 bases, with 9 bases left in between. The CDR3 runs 13 residues. This CDR3 reads CASSGQRPYEQYF. The CDR3 DNA is TGTGCCAGCAGTGGACAGCGTCCCTACGAGCAGTACTTC.

This clone was detected a few times. J is TRBJ1-1 and V is TRBV6-2 or TRBV6-3; D gene unclear. The germline V and J ends were trimmed by 6 bases and 1 base, with 12 bases remaining between them. This CDR3 is 14 amino acids long. In germline, CDR1 is MNHEY, CDR2 SVGEGT. The CDR3 region is CASSQRHQNTEAFF. The CDR3 DNA is TGTGCCAGCAGCCAAAGACACCAGAACACTGAAGCTTTCTTT.

The V call is TRBV27, the J call TRBJ2-7; a possible D gene is TRBD1 (7 bases). CDR3 length: 16 residues. The V and J ends lost 6 bases and 4 bases respectively, with 22 bases between them. Germline CDR1 reads MNHEY; CDR2 reads SMNVEV (reference sequence). The CDR3 DNA follows: TGTGCCAGCAGCCTATTCAGCAGGGGGGAAAGATACGAGCAGTACTTC. Translation gives CASSLFSRGERYEQYF.

The V and J genes are TRBV6-1 and TRBJ1-1; 8 positions match TRBD1. The V gene end was trimmed by 3 bases and the J gene end by 4 bases; junction bases not matched to a gene: 7. This CDR3 is built from 15 residues. Germline lookup yields CDR1 MNHNS and CDR2 SASEGT. The DNA of the CDR3 is TGTGCCAGCAGTGAGCGCAGGGGGCTGGGCACTGAAGCTTTCTTT. Translating gives CASSERRGLGTEAFF.

V gene TRBV12-3 or TRBV12-4 combines with J gene TRBJ2-1; no clear D. CDR3 size: 13 residues. Trimming removed 7 bases from V and 4 bases from J, with 11 bases in between. The CDR3 sequence is CASTPRGYNEQFF. The CDR3 DNA follows: TGTGCCAGCACCCCCCGAGGATACAATGAGCAGTTCTTC.

CDR3 nucleotides: TGTGCCAGCAGTTTTGGAGGGATCACTGAAGCTTTCTTT. Protein: CASSFGGITEAFF. The chain carries TRBV12-3 or TRBV12-4 and TRBJ1-1; D unclear. Trimming pared 3 bases from V and 4 bases from J, leaving 9 bases between. The CDR3 has 13 residues.

The chain recombines TRBV5-6 with TRBJ2-6, with 7 bases aligning to TRBD1. V dropped 2 bases and J dropped 0; count of bases not matched to a gene: 11. Germline-derived CDR1 and CDR2 are SGHDT and YYEEEE. The CDR3 has 19 residues. CDR3 protein: CASSFYTGTAYSGANVLTF. The DNA of the CDR3 is TGTGCCAGCAGCTTTTATACCGGGACAGCCTACTCTGGGGCCAACGTCCTGACTTTC.

For this clone: At the DNA level, this CDR3 is encoded by other sequences in the same sample as well. The V call is TRBV12-3 or TRBV12-4, the J call TRBJ1-2; 7 positions match TRBD1. The CDR3 consists of 13 residues. V dropped 3 bases and J dropped 4; count of bases not matched to a gene: 2. The CDR3 protein is CASSLTGSYGYTF. The CDR3 DNA reads as TGTGCCAGCAGTTTGACAGGGAGCTATGGCTACACCTTC.

The table lists this clone with a few counts. The genes are TRBV19 and TRBJ1-1; D not certain. CDR1 is LNHDA, CDR2 SQIVND, per germline (reference sequence). The CDR3 contains 11 residues. The V end was cut by 4 bases, the J end by 3 bases, with 3 bases between. This chain's CDR3 is CASSTDTEAFF. In DNA form, the CDR3 reads TGTGCCAGTAGTACGGACACTGAAGCTTTCTTT. The entire variable domain, with the rest obtained from reference TRBV19 and TRBJ1-1, is as follows: DGGITQSPKYLFRKEGQNVTLSCEQNLNHDAMYWYRQDPGQGLRLIYYSQIVNDFQKGDIAEGYSVSREKKESFPLTVTSAQKNPTAFYLCASSTDTEAFFGQGTRLTVV.

The J gene is TRBJ1-6, the V gene TRBV5-1; D might be TRBD1 (6 bases). Between the trimmed V and J ends, which lost 4 bases and 6 bases, there was a span of 11 bases. Germline CDR1 is SGHRS and CDR2 is YFSETQ. This CDR3 comprises 14 residues. The DNA for the CDR3 is TGCGCCAGCAGCCTGAGGACAGTTAATTCACCCCTCCACTTT. It is translated as CASSLRTVNSPLHF.

The chain links TRBV21-1 to TRBJ2-5; TRBD2 was called by the table and not checked on the DNA. TRBV21-1 corresponds to a pseudogene. This CDR3 contains 17 residues. The CDR3 nucleotides read TGTGCCAGCTGTCGACCGAGACTAGCGGGAGATTTTGAGACCCAGTACTTC. Protein: CASCRPRLAGDFETQYF.

V gene TRBV2 combines with J gene TRBJ1-2; D gene unclear. Germline CDR1 SNHLY, CDR2 FYNNEI. The CDR3 contains 10 residues. V lost 5 bases and J lost 5, with 3 bases in between. CDR3 sequence: CASSSYGYTF. The CDR3 DNA reads TGTGCCAGCAGTTCATATGGCTACACCTTC.

This clone occurred once. The chain combines TRBV25-1 with TRBJ2-4; a possible D gene is TRBD2 (5 bases). This CDR3 is 12 amino acids long. Trimming cost V 6 bases and J 10 bases, with 13 bases left between them. The germline gives CDR1 MGHDK, CDR2 SYGVNS. As DNA, the CDR3 is TGTGCCAGCAGCATCGAGCCGGGGATTCAGTACTTC. It codes for CASSIEPGIQYF.

The chain recombines TRBV6-5 with TRBJ1-1, with unresolved D. V gave up 7 bases and J gave up 0 bases, with 12 bases separating them. The CDR3 consists of 14 residues. The germline V gene encodes CDR1 MNHEY and CDR2 SVGAGI. CDR3 sequence: CASTPGVMNTEAFF. The CDR3 coding sequence is TGTGCCAGCACCCCCGGGGTCATGAACACTGAAGCTTTCTTT.

This CDR3 reads CASSPRTSGYEQYF. As DNA, the CDR3 is TGCGCCAGCAGCCCGAGGACTAGCGGCTACGAGCAGTACTTC. The chain recombines TRBV5-1 with TRBJ2-7; 10 nucleotides agree with TRBD2. CDR3 length: 14 amino acids. V trimming: 4 bases; J trimming: 3 bases; junction bases outside the gene matches: 4. Germline V CDR1 and CDR2: SGHRS, YFSETQ.